The clone carrying this T cell receptor beta chain showed up just once. Antigen unknown. Sampling of blood occurred at baseline, cycle 4 day 1, and cycle 7 day 1. The entry originates in a study of OX40 agonist ivuxolimab in advanced cancers. The CDR3 consists of 14 residues. Deletions cut 3 bases from V and 3 bases from J, with 9 bases between. CDR1 MNHNS and CDR2 SASEGT come from the germline V gene. Findings of the study overall: Clones of CD4+ and CD8+ blood T cells grew by week 6 at doses of 0.1 to 3.0 mg/kg. No determination was made of the antigen specificity of the expanded peripheral T cells. The 0.1-3.0 mg/kg partial responders had among the lowest clonal expansion.

Sequencing was performed with immunoSEQ multiplex PCR; in TCRdb, only in-frame clones are kept and a portion is missing. The sample includes tens of thousands of clones, over 70% of them seen just once. The TCR was taken from an adult with an advanced solid tumor such as melanoma, head and neck, liver or kidney cancer. Sequences were derived from CD4+ or CD8+ T cells sorted from blood, sampled in a trial of the OX40 agonist ivuxolimab. The rearrangement uses TRBV6-1 and TRBJ1-5; TRBD1 might be the D (5 bases). The CDR3 sequence: CASSDPGNNQPQHF. CDR3 nucleotide sequence: TGTGCCAGCAGTGATCCAGGGAACAATCAGCCCCAGCATTTT.